The 13 T cell receptor beta chains reported below all come from one sample, sequenced in a study of blood T cell repertoires in COVID-19. Generated by immunoSEQ multiplex PCR, the TCRdb table keeps only in-frame clones and is missing some. The sample carries under 150,000 clones, approximately 84% recorded once. What was sequenced was peripheral blood. These TCRs come from a woman aged 45-65 years who had recovered from COVID-19.

The chain uses TRBV4-1 and TRBJ2-7, with D perhaps matching TRBD2 (6 bases). This CDR3 spans 18 amino acids. CDR1 is MGHRA and CDR2 is YSYEKL in the germline V gene. Trimming cost V 0 bases and J 5 bases, with 23 bases left between them. The CDR3 nucleotides are TGCGCCAGCAGCCAAGATTCGATGGGGGGAAATACTCTGAACGAGCAGTACTTC. Translated: CASSQDSMGGNTLNEQYF.

This clone has just a few counts. Other DNA sequences in this specimen translate into the identical CDR3. This chain links TRBV7-3 with TRBJ2-3, with D possibly being TRBD1 (5 bases). Trimming removed 3 bases at V and 2 bases at J, with 9 bases between. The CDR3 contains 14 residues. Looked up from germline, CDR1 is SGHTA and CDR2 is FQGTGA. The CDR3: CASSFDRDTDTQYF. CDR3 nucleotide sequence: TGTGCCAGCAGCTTTGACAGAGACACAGATACGCAGTATTTT.

The chain links TRBV6-1 to TRBJ2-7; possibly TRBD2 for D (5 bases). CDR3 length: 13 residues. Trimming cost V 2 bases and J 5 bases, with 10 bases left between them. CDR1 is MNHNS and CDR2 is SASEGT in the germline V gene. Written as DNA, the CDR3 is TGTGCCAGCAGTGAAACGGGGTGGAACGAGCAGTACTTC. Translating it yields CASSETGWNEQYF.

This chain uses TRBV5-1 with TRBJ2-2, with 14 nucleotides matching TRBD2. The trim removed 0 bases at V and 6 bases at J, leaving 1 base unmatched. Germline V CDR1 and CDR2: SGHRS, YFSETQ. This CDR3 comprises 16 residues. CDR3 sequence: CASSLVTSGRAGELFF. The CDR3 DNA reads TGCGCCAGCAGCTTGGTGACTAGCGGGAGGGCCGGGGAGCTGTTTTTT.

The chain uses TRBV7-2 and TRBJ2-5; no clear D gene. V lost 5 bases and J lost 1, with 8 bases in between. Germline loops: CDR1 SGHTA, CDR2 FQGNSA. CDR3 length: 13 residues. The CDR3 DNA sequence: TGTGCCAGCAGCCGAGTCGGCCAAGAGACCCAGTACTTC. Translated: CASSRVGQETQYF.

V is TRBV7-6 and J is TRBJ2-3; 8 bases match TRBD2. The V and J ends lost 6 bases and 4 bases, in that order; junction bases with no gene match: 12. CDR1 and CDR2 from the germline V gene are SGHVS and FNYEAQ. The CDR3 sequence is 16 residues long. DNA of the CDR3: TGTGCCAGCAGTTCCCGGACTAGCCGTAGGTCAGATACGCAGTATTTT. It translates to CASSSRTSRRSDTQYF. The full variable domain, rest sourced from reference TRBV7-6 and TRBJ2-3, is GAGVSQSPRYKVTKRGQDVALRCDPISGHVSLYWYRQALGQGPEFLTYFNYEAQQDKSGLPNDRFSAERPEGSISTLTIQRTEQRDSAMYRCASSSRTSRRSDTQYFGPGTRLTVL.

CDR3 region: CASSFRNTGELFF. CDR3 nucleotides: TGTGCCAGCAGCTTCAGAAACACCGGGGAGCTGTTTTTT. This sequence joins TRBV7-9 and TRBJ2-2; D remains ambiguous. Germline CDR1 reads SEHNR; CDR2 reads FQNEAQ (reference sequence). This CDR3 region has 13 residues. Trimming left V 3 bases short and J 2 bases short, with 4 bases between.

The chain couples TRBV19 to TRBJ1-5; TRBD1 is a possible D gene (5 bases). The germline V gene has CDR1 LNHDA and CDR2 SQIVND (reference sequence). This CDR3 region has 15 residues. Trimming took 7 bases from V and 4 from J, leaving 17 bases between them. The CDR3 region has the DNA TGTGCCAGTATGGCTAGGGGTACCGGGAATCAGCCCCAGCATTTT. It yields the protein CASMARGTGNQPQHF.

The J gene is TRBJ1-1, the V gene TRBV19; maybe TRBD1 (6 bases). Trimming pared 3 bases from V and 1 base from J, leaving 9 bases between. This CDR3 spans 14 amino acids. Germline-derived CDR1 and CDR2 are LNHDA and SQIVND (reference sequence). The CDR3 DNA reads as TGTGCCAGTAGTATCCCGACAGGGAACACTGAAGCTTTCTTT. Translating gives CASSIPTGNTEAFF. Combining the CDR3 with reference TRBV19 and TRBJ1-1 gives the whole variable domain DGGITQSPKYLFRKEGQNVTLSCEQNLNHDAMYWYRQDPGQGLRLIYYSQIVNDFQKGDIAEGYSVSREKKESFPLTVTSAQKNPTAFYLCASSIPTGNTEAFFGQGTRLTVV.

This chain connects TRBV6-2 or TRBV6-3 to TRBJ1-2, with TRBD1 identical over 7 bases. V gave up 2 bases and J gave up 3 bases; unmatched junction bases: 0. This CDR3 region has 13 residues. Germline-derived CDR1 and CDR2 are MNHEY and SVGEGT. The CDR3 DNA reads as TGTGCCAGCAGTTACGACAGGGACTATGGCTACACCTTC. Translating gives CASSYDRDYGYTF.

In DNA, the CDR3 is TGTGCCAGCAGCCCACGGACAGGGGGGGCCTACAATGAGCAGTTCTTC. The encoded protein is CASSPRTGGAYNEQFF. The rearrangement links TRBV27 to TRBJ2-1; 10 nucleotides match TRBD1. The J segment lost 2 bases and the V segment lost 6 bases, leaving 7 bases of the junction unmatched. This CDR3 is 16 amino acids long. Germline CDR1 reads MNHEY; CDR2 reads SMNVEV (reference sequence).

This sequence joins TRBV29-1 and TRBJ1-2; D remains unclear. Germline V CDR1 and CDR2: SQVTM, ANQGSEA. The V end lost 1 base, the J end lost 4 bases, and 19 bases lay between the germline ends. The CDR3 runs 16 residues. DNA for the CDR3: TGCAGCGTTGAAGGGCTTGCGGGGAGGAGTGTCTATGGCTACACCTTC. Translation gives CSVEGLAGRSVYGYTF. Variable domain in full (rest from reference TRBV29-1 and TRBJ1-2): SAVISQKPSRDICQRGTSLTIQCQVDSQVTMMFWYRQQPGQSLTLIATANQGSEATYESGFVIDKFPISRPNLTFSTLTVSNMSPEDSSIYLCSVEGLAGRSVYGYTFGSGTRLTVV.

The chain has TRBV18 and TRBJ2-5; 8 positions agree with TRBD1. Germline-derived CDR1 and CDR2 are KGHSH and LQKENI. This CDR3 has 13 residues. V was pared by 5 bases and J by 4 bases, with 3 bases of the junction left unmatched. The CDR3 sequence is CASSAGQVETQYF. The CDR3 coding sequence is TGTGCCAGCTCAGCGGGACAGGTAGAGACCCAGTACTTC.